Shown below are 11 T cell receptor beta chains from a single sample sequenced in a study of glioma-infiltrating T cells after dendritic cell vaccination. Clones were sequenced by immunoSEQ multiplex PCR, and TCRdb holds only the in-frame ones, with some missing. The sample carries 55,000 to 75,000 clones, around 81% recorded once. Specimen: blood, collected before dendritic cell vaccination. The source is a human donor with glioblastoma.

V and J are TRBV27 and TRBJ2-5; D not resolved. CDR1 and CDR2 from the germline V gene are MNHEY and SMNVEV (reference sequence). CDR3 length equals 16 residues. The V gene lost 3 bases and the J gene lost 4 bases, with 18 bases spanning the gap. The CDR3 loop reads CASSFRPLEPGETQYF. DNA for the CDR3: TGTGCCAGCAGTTTTAGGCCTTTGGAGCCCGGAGAGACCCAGTACTTC.

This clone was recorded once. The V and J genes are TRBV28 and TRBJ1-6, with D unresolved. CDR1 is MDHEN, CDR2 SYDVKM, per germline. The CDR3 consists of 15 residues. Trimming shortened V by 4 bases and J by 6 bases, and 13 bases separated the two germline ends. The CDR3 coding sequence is TGTGCCAGCAGTTCCGACCCGGGGTTTAATTCACCCCTCCACTTT. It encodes CASSSDPGFNSPLHF.

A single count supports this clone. CDR3 protein: CASSYLRQGSGYEQYF. The CDR3 DNA reads as TGTGCCAGCAGTTACTTAAGACAGGGAAGCGGCTACGAGCAGTACTTC. This sequence joins TRBV6-6 and TRBJ2-7; 7 bases align to TRBD1. CDR3 size: 16 residues. The germline V gene encodes CDR1 MNHNY and CDR2 SVGAGI (reference sequence). The V segment lost 1 base and the J segment 3 bases; nucleotides outside the gene matches: 9.

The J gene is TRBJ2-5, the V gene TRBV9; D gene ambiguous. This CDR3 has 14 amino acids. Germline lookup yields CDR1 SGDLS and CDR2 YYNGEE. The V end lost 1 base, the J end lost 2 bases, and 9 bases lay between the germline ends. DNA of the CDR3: TGTGCCAGCAGCGTACTTCCTGTACAAGAGACCCAGTACTTC. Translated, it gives CASSVLPVQETQYF.

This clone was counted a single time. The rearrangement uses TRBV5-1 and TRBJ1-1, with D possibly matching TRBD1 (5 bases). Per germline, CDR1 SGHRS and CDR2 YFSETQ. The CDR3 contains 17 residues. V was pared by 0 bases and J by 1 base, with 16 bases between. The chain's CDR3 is CASSLVGFERGNTEAFF. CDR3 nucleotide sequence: TGCGCCAGCAGCTTGGTGGGCTTCGAAAGGGGGAACACTGAAGCTTTCTTT.

The CDR3 is CASSTGTEGYEQYF. The CDR3 bases are TGTGCCAGCAGCACCGGGACAGAGGGCTACGAGCAGTACTTC. The chain couples TRBV27 to TRBJ2-7; 7 positions agree with TRBD1. The V gene's germline CDR1 is MNHEY and CDR2 SMNVEV (reference sequence). CDR3 length: 14 amino acids. The junction had 8 bases not matched to a gene; V was cut back by 6 bases and J by 3 bases.

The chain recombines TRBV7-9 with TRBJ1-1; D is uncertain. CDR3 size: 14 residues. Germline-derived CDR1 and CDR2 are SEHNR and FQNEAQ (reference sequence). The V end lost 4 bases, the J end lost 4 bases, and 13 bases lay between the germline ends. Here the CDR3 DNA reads TGTGCCAGCAGCTCTGGGAGAGCCGGCACTGAAGCTTTCTTT. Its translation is CASSSGRAGTEAFF. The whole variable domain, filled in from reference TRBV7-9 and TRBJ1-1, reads DTGVSQNPRHKITKRGQNVTFRCDPISEHNRLYWYRQTLGQGPEFLTYFQNEAQLEKSRLLSDRFSAERPKGSFSTLEIQRTEQGDSAMYLCASSSGRAGTEAFFGQGTRLTVV.

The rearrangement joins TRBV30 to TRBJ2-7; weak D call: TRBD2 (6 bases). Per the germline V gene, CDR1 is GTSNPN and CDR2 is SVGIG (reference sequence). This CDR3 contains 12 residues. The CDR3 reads CAGGSRSYEQYF. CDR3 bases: TGTGCTGGGGGGTCTCGCTCCTACGAGCAGTACTTC.

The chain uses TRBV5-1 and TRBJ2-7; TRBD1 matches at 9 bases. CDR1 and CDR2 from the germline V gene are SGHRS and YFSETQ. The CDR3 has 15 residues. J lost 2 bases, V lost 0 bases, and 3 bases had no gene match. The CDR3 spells CASSLAGTGTYEQYF. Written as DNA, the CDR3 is TGCGCCAGCAGCTTGGCCGGGACAGGGACCTACGAGCAGTACTTC.

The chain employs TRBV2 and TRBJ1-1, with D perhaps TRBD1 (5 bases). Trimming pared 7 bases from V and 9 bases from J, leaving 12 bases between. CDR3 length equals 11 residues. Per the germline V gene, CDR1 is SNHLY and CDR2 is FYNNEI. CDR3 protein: CASTIGGKAFF. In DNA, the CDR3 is TGTGCCAGCACTATCGGGGGAAAAGCTTTCTTT.

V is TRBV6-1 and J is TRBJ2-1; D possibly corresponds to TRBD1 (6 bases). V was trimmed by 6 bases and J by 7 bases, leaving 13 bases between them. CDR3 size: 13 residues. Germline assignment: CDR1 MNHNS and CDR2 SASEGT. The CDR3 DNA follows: TGTGCCAGCAGAGATACAGGGTCGAATGAGCAGTTCTTC. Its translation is CASRDTGSNEQFF.